This T cell receptor (beta chain) is from a study of T cell repertoires in cytomegalovirus infection. CDR3 length: 14 residues. Trimming stripped 6 bases from V and 4 bases from J, with 13 bases between. About this clonotype: Its specificity is unknown.

Regarding the study as a whole: HLA-C-restricted, CMV-specific TCR beta clonotypes were dominant ex vivo.

TCRdb processed the reads anew with MiXCR; each CDR3 protein has one entry. The sample includes a few hundred thousand distinct CDR3 sequences, about 44% of them seen just once. The input for sequencing was cultured PBMCs, taken from culture after CMV antigen stimulation. The TCR was taken from a human donor in good health (CMV status not recorded). Some clones in this sample may be carry-over from other donors' samples. The rearrangement links TRBV12-3 or TRBV12-4 to TRBJ1-3, with D maybe TRBD1 (5 bases). CDR3 sequence: CASRSGPEGNTIYF. DNA of the CDR3: TGTGCCAGCAGGTCGGGGCCGGAGGGAAACACCATATATTTT.